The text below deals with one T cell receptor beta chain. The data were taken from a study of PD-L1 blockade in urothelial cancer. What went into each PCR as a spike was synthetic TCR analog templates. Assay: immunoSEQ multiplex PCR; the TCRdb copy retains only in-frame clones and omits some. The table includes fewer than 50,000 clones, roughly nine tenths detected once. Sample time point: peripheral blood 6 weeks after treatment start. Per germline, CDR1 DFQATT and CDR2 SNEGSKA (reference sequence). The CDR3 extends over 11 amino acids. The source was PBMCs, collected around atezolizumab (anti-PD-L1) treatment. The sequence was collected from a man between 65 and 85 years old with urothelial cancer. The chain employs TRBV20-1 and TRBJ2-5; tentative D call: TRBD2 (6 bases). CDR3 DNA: TGCACCCCAGGATCTGGGACTCACCAGTACTTC. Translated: CTPGSGTHQYF.